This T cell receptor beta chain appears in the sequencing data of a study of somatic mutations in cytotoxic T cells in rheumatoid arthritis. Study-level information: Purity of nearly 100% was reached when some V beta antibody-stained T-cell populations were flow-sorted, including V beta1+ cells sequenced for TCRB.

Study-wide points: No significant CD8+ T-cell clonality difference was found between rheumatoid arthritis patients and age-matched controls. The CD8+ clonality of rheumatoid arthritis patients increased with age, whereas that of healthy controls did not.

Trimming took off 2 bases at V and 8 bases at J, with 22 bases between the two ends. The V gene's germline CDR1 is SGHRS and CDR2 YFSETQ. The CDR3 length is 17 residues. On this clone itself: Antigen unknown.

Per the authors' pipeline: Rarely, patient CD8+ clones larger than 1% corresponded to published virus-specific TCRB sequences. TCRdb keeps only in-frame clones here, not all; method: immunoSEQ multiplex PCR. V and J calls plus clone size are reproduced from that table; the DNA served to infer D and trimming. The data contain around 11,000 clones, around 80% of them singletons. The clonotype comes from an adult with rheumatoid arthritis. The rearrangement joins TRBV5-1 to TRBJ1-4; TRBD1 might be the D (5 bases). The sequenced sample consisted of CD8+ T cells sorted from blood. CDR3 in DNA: TGCGCCAGCAGCTTTTCGGGCGGTATAAACCGGGGCGAAAAACTGTTTTTT. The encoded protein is CASSFSGGINRGEKLFF.